The 17 T cell receptor beta chains given below trace back to one sample, sequenced in a study of T cells in Graves' hyperthyroidism and ophthalmopathy. The TCR beta CDR3 regions underwent amplification using RNA transcripts as the source. Initially, a first-round RT-PCR of the TCR CDR3 employed the HTBI primer set. TCRdb itself ran the multiplex PCR reads through MiXCR, one entry per CDR3 protein. The sample records fewer than 650,000 distinct CDR3 sequences, around 14% being singletons. Sequenced: blood. These TCRs come from a woman aged 18-30 years with Graves' ophthalmopathy.

This clonotype has at least ten counts. Here the CDR3 reads CASTTSGQYNEQFF. As DNA, the CDR3 is TGTGCCAGCACCACTAGCGGGCAATACAATGAGCAGTTCTTC. The V and J genes are TRBV12-3 or TRBV12-4 and TRBJ2-1; 9 bases match TRBD2. V lost 7 bases, J lost 4 bases, and 5 bases stayed unmatched. The CDR3 runs 14 residues.

The chain uses TRBV11-3 and TRBJ2-1, with 13 bases identical to TRBD2. V lost 3 bases and J lost 6; bases outside the gene matches: 5. Germline V lookup: CDR1 SGHNT, CDR2 YENEEA. This CDR3 is built from 16 residues. CDR3 nucleotides: TGTGCCAGCAGCTTGGAGGGACTAGCGGGGACCAATGAGCAGTTCTTC. Translating gives CASSLEGLAGTNEQFF.

This clonotype was observed a few times. The V and J genes are TRBV19 and TRBJ2-2, with D uncertain. Per germline, CDR1 LNHDA and CDR2 SQIVND (reference sequence). V was pared by 5 bases and J by 8 bases, with 12 bases between. This CDR3 region has 13 residues. Here the CDR3 DNA reads TGTGCCAGTAGTTTTACCGCGTCGGGGGAGCTGTTTTTT. Translating it yields CASSFTASGELFF.

The V gene is TRBV6-2 or TRBV6-3, the J gene TRBJ2-7; 9 nucleotides line up with TRBD2. The V and J ends lost 2 bases and 4 bases, in that order; junction bases with no gene match: 3. CDR3 length: 14 residues. Germline loops: CDR1 MNHEY, CDR2 SVGEGT. The CDR3 nucleotides read TGTGCCAGCAGTTACAGGACTAGCGCGTACGAGCAGTACTTC. Translation gives CASSYRTSAYEQYF.

This clonotype was seen at least ten times. This chain joins TRBV11-2 and TRBJ2-1, with D perhaps TRBD2 (5 bases). CDR1 is SGHAT and CDR2 is FQNNGV in the germline V gene. V was pared by 0 bases and J by 7 bases, with 16 bases between. The CDR3 extends over 16 amino acids. The CDR3 nucleotides read TGTGCCAGCAGCTTAGACTTAGGAGGCGAGGTAAATGAGCAGTTCTTC. The encoded protein is CASSLDLGGEVNEQFF.

There are many counts of this clonotype. V gene TRBV12-3 or TRBV12-4 combines with J gene TRBJ1-1; 7 positions match TRBD1. V gave up 7 bases and J gave up 3 bases; unmatched junction bases: 8. The CDR3 covers 14 residues. The DNA for the CDR3 is TGTGCCAGCACCCATGACAGGGAGGACACTGAAGCTTTCTTT. Translated, it gives CASTHDREDTEAFF.

This clonotype came up many times. The chain uses TRBV27 and TRBJ1-4; the D is unclear. V lost 2 bases to trimming and J lost 4 bases, with 5 bases between them. This CDR3 contains 13 residues. CDR1 and CDR2 from the germline V gene are MNHEY and SMNVEV (reference sequence). This chain's CDR3 is CASSLKDNEKLFF. The CDR3 nucleotides are TGTGCCAGCAGTTTAAAGGATAATGAAAAACTGTTTTTT.

This chain joins TRBV15 and TRBJ1-5; D unresolved. V was cut by 5 bases and J by 5 bases, with 16 bases left in between. This CDR3 is built from 15 residues. Germline-derived CDR1 and CDR2 are LNHNV and YYDKDF (reference sequence). The CDR3 sequence: CATSLRRDQDQPQHF. CDR3 nucleotide sequence: TGTGCCACCAGCCTTCGAAGGGATCAAGATCAGCCCCAGCATTTT.

This chain joins TRBV2 and TRBJ1-2; D unclear. Germline values: CDR1 SNHLY, CDR2 FYNNEI. V was pared by 9 bases and J by 6 bases, with 14 bases between. The CDR3 length is 12 residues. CDR3 protein: CAREFMVNGYTF. CDR3 nucleotides: TGTGCCAGGGAGTTCATGGTTAATGGCTACACCTTC.

This clonotype was recorded only once. One base away lies a much larger clone, so this may be a sequencing read error. This sequence joins TRBV5-5 and TRBJ2-5, with TRBD1 as a possible D gene (7 bases). This CDR3 is 15 amino acids long. Germline V gene sequence: CDR1 SGHKS, CDR2 YYEKEE (reference sequence). DNA for the CDR3: TGTGTCAGCAGCTCCCGAGGAGGGGGCGAAGAGACCCAGTACTTC. Amino acid sequence: CVSSSRGGGEETQYF.

This clonotype occurred many times. The chain couples TRBV7-2 to TRBJ2-1, with D possibly TRBD2 on 9 matching bases. Trimming shortened V by 0 bases and J by 7 bases, and 19 bases separated the two germline ends. The germline CDR1 and CDR2 sequences are SGHTA and FQGNSA. This CDR3 region has 17 residues. The CDR3 DNA is TGTGCCAGCAGCTTAGCAAGGGCTAGCGGGACAGGAAATGAGCAGTTCTTC. Its translation is CASSLARASGTGNEQFF.

This clonotype was counted between two and nine times. V gene TRBV24-1 combines with J gene TRBJ2-3, with D possibly TRBD1 on 6 matching bases. Trimming cost V 5 bases and J 2 bases, with 13 bases left between them. From germline, CDR1 is KGHDR and CDR2 SFDVKD. The CDR3 contains 15 residues. The CDR3 loop is CATSVGRGYTDTQYF. CDR3 sequence (DNA): TGTGCCACCAGTGTTGGCAGGGGCTACACAGATACGCAGTATTTT.

In its sample, this clonotype was seen a few times. The CDR3 sequence is CASSLAGGQGAAGELFF. In DNA, the CDR3 is TGTGCCAGCAGCTTAGCAGGGGGACAGGGGGCGGCAGGGGAGCTGTTTTTT. The chain employs TRBV7-2 and TRBJ2-2; 12 nucleotides line up with TRBD1. Germline V lookup: CDR1 SGHTA, CDR2 FQGNSA. The CDR3 runs 17 residues. V shed 0 bases, J shed 8 bases, and the junction held 7 bases outside the gene matches.

This clonotype was recorded at least ten times. The chain recombines TRBV3-1 with TRBJ1-4; D unclear. The V gene's germline CDR1 is LGHDT and CDR2 YNNKEL (reference sequence). V was clipped by 1 base and J by 7 bases, with 4 bases between them. CDR3 size: 12 residues. The CDR3 protein is CASSQVSEKLFF. As DNA, the CDR3 is TGTGCCAGCAGCCAAGTGAGTGAAAAACTGTTTTTT.

The chain carries TRBV7-3 and TRBJ2-6; TRBD2 matches at 8 bases. The V and J ends lost 10 bases and 2 bases, in that order; junction bases with no gene match: 1. This CDR3 has 13 residues. Germline CDR1 and CDR2: SGHTA and FQGTGA. CDR3 sequence (DNA): TGTGCCACGCGGGGGGCTGGGGCCAACGTCCTGACTTTC. It yields the protein CATRGAGANVLTF.

This clonotype has at least ten counts. The chain combines TRBV6-1 with TRBJ1-1; D remains ambiguous. The CDR3 covers 11 residues. The V gene's germline CDR1 is MNHNS and CDR2 SASEGT. V lost 10 bases to trimming and J lost 1 base, with 7 bases between them. Here the CDR3 reads CATTANTEAFF. The CDR3 DNA sequence: TGTGCCACCACGGCGAACACTGAAGCTTTCTTT.

This clonotype showed up many times. V gene TRBV18 combines with J gene TRBJ1-2; D is unresolved. The CDR3 extends over 14 amino acids. Trimming cost V 1 base and J 3 bases, with 9 bases left between them. The germline V gene encodes CDR1 KGHSH and CDR2 LQKENI. CDR3 DNA: TGTGCCAGCTCACCACAGGGATGGGACTATGGCTACACCTTC. As protein: CASSPQGWDYGYTF. Together with reference TRBV18 and TRBJ1-2, the CDR3 gives the full variable domain: NAGVMQNPRHLVRRRGQEARLRCSPMKGHSHVYWYRQLPEEGLKFMVYLQKENIIDESGMPKERFSAEFPKEGPSILRIQQVVRGDSAAYFCASSPQGWDYGYTFGSGTRLTVV.